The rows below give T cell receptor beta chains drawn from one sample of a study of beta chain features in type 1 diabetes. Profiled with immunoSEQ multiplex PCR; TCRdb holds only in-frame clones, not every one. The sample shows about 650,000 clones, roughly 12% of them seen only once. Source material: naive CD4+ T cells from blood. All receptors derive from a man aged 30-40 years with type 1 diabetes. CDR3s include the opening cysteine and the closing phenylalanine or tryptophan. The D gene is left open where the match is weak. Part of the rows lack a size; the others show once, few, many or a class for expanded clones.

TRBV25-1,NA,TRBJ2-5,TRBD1,TGTGCCAGCGGAGGACAGGGGGGACGAGAGACCCAGTACTTC,CASGGQGGRETQYF
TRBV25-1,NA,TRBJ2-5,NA,TGTGCCAGCAGTGGACTGACAGTCCAAGAGACCCAGTACTTC,CASSGLTVQETQYF
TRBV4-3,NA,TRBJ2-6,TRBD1,TGCGCCAGCAGCCAGGATCCGACAGGGCCCCCCTCTGGGGCCAACGTCCTGACTTTC,CASSQDPTGPPSGANVLTF
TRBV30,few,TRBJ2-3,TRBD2,TGTGCCTGGAGTGCGGGGGGGACCGATACGCAGTATTTT,CAWSAGGTDTQYF
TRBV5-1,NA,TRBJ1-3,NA,TGCGCCAGCAGGACCTCCGGGACGACTGGAAACACCATATATTTT,CASRTSGTTGNTIYF
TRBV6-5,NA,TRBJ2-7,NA,TGTGCCAGCAGTCGAGAGGGAGTCTACGAGCAGTACTTC,CASSREGVYEQYF
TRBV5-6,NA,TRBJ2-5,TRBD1,TGTGCCAGCAGCTCCACAGGGGGAGGGACCCAGTACTTC,CASSSTGGGTQYF
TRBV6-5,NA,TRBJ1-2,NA,TGTGCCAGCAGTTACTCGGAAGTAGCTAACTATGGCTACACCTTC,CASSYSEVANYGYTF
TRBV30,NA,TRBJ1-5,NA,TGTGCCTGGAGTGTCTTGTTTGATCGGCCCCAGCATTTT,CAWSVLFDRPQHF
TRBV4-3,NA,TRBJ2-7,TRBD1,TGCGCCAGCAGCCGAGGGGGCCAAAGCTCCTACGAGCAGTACTTC,CASSRGGQSSYEQYF
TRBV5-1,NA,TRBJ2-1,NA,TGCGCCAGCAGCCTACAGGTGAGCTCCTACAATGAGCAGTTCTTC,CASSLQVSSYNEQFF
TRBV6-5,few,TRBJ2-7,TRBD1,TGTGCCAGCAGTACCTCTGGGACAGGAGGCTACGAGCAGTACTTC,CASSTSGTGGYEQYF
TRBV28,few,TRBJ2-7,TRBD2,TGTGCCAGCAGTTCCCCGGGAGCGGGGCTCTTCTACGAGCAGTACTTC,CASSSPGAGLFYEQYF
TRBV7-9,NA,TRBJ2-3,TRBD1,TGTGCCAGCAGCCCCCAGGGGGAAGGGTCAGATACGCAGTATTTT,CASSPQGEGSDTQYF
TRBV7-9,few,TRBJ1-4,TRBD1,TGTGCCAGCAGCCCAGGACAGGCGTCTGAAAAACTGTTTTTT,CASSPGQASEKLFF
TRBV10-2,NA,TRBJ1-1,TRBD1,TGCGCCAGCAGACAGGGGCCCACTGAAGCTTTCTTT,CASRQGPTEAFF
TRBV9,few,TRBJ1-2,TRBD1,TGTGCCAGCAGCGCCTCAATCGACAGGGGGCATGGCTACACCTTC,CASSASIDRGHGYTF
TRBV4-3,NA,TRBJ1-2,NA,TGCGCCAGCAGCCCCGGGGGCATAAACTATGGCTACACCTTC,CASSPGGINYGYTF
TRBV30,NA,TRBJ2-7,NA,TGTGCCTCCACTGTCGGCTCCTACGAGCAGTACTTC,CASTVGSYEQYF
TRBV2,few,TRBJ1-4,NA,TGTGCCAGCAGCCGGCAGTCTAATGAAAAACTGTTTTTT,CASSRQSNEKLFF
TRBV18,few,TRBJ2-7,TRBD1,TGTGCCAGCTCACCCTGGGACAGTATGTACGAGCAGTACTTC,CASSPWDSMYEQYF
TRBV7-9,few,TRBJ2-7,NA,TGTGCCAGCGGGACCGACAGGACCTCCCACGAGCAGTACTTC,CASGTDRTSHEQYF
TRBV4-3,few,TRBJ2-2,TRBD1,TGCGCCAGCAGCCAAGATACAGGGGGCGAGGGCGGGGAGCTGTTTTTT,CASSQDTGGEGGELFF
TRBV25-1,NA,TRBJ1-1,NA,TGTGCCAGCAGTACCCCAGACAGGTTGAACACTGAAGCTTTCTTT,CASSTPDRLNTEAFF
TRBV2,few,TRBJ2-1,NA,TGTGCCAGCAGTGAAAGGGGTCAATCCTACAATGAGCAGTTCTTC,CASSERGQSYNEQFF
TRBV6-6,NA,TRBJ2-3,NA,TGTGCCAGCACCCACCGCGTTCCTAGCACAGATACGCAGTATTTT,CASTHRVPSTDTQYF
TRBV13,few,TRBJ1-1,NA,TGTGCCAGCAGCTTAAGGAGCGGAGGCACTGAAGCTTTCTTT,CASSLRSGGTEAFF
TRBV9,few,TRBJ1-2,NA,TGTGCCAGCAGCGTCAGGGGACTCTATGGCTACACCTTC,CASSVRGLYGYTF
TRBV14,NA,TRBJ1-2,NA,TGTGCCAGCAGCCAAGATGCCGGGCCTTTACGCGGCTACACCTTC,CASSQDAGPLRGYTF
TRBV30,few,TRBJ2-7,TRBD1,TGTGCCTGGATGGGCAGGGGGCGGCGGGAGCAGTACTTC,CAWMGRGRREQYF
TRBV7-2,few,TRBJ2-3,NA,TGTGCCAGCAGCTTAGCGCGGACAGATACGCAGTATTTT,CASSLARTDTQYF
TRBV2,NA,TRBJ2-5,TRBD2,TGTGCCAGCAGTGAAGTGACTAGCGGTCGGGGGGCCCAGTACTTC,CASSEVTSGRGAQYF
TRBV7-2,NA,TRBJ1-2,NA,TGTGCCAGCAGCTTTTCGGTCGTGAACTATGGCTACACCTTC,CASSFSVVNYGYTF
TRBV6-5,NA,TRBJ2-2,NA,TGTGCCAGCAGTAGACCGGGGGACCGCACCGGGGAGCTGTTTTTT,CASSRPGDRTGELFF
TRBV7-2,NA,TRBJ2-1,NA,TGTGCCAGCAGCTTAGCATGGAGGGGGAGCTCCTACAATGAGCAGTTCTTC,CASSLAWRGSSYNEQFF
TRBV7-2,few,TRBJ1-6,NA,TGTGCCAGCAGCTTAGTGCCTAACTATAATTCACCCCTCCACTTT,CASSLVPNYNSPLHF
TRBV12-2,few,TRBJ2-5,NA,TGTGTCGACAGGGGGCGCGGGGAGACCCAGTACTTC,CVDRGRGETQYF
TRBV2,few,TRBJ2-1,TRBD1,TGTGCCAGCAGCCTAGGACAGGGGACGAACAATGAGCAGTTCTTC,CASSLGQGTNNEQFF
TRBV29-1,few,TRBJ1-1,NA,TGCAGCGTTGATACGTCGGGGGGCACTGAAGCTTTCTTT,CSVDTSGGTEAFF
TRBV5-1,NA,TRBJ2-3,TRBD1,TGCGCCAGCAGCCCGTACCGGGACAGTAGCACAGATACGCAGTATTTT,CASSPYRDSSTDTQYF
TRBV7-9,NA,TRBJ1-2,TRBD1,TGTGCCAGCAGCCAGGACAGGGAGTCTAACTATGGCTACACCTTC,CASSQDRESNYGYTF
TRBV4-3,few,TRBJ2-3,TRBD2,TGCGCCAGCAGCCCGACAAATCTAGCGGATTGGTCAGATACGCAGTATTTT,CASSPTNLADWSDTQYF
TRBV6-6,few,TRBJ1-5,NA,TGTGCCAGTCTTTTTAACAGGGCGCAGCCCCAGCATTTT,CASLFNRAQPQHF
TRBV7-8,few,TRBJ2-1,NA,TGTGCCAGCAGCGCGGACAGATACAATGAGCAGTTCTTC,CASSADRYNEQFF
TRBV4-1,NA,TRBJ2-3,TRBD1,TGCGCCAGCAGCCAAGCCTACAGGGGAAGCACAGATACGCAGTATTTT,CASSQAYRGSTDTQYF
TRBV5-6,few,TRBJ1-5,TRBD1,TGTGCCAGCAGCGAGGACAGGGGGTTGAATCAGCCCCAGCATTTT,CASSEDRGLNQPQHF
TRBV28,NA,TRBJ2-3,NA,TGTGCCAGCAGACCGACAGGCGTAGCCACAGATACGCAGTATTTT,CASRPTGVATDTQYF
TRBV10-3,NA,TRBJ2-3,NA,TGTGCCATCAGTGCCCCCAGGGACGGTACTAGCACAGATACGCAGTATTTT,CAISAPRDGTSTDTQYF
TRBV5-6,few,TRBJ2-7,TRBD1,TGTGCCAGCAGCAACCTAACAGGGGCCTTACGCTTC,CASSNLTGALRF
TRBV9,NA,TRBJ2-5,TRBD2,TGTGCCAGCAGCAAAGGACTAGCGGGGGAAGAGACCCAGTACTTC,CASSKGLAGEETQYF
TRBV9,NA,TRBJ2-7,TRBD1,TGTGCCAGCAGCGTAGCTCCCGACAGGGGGCACGAGCAGTACTTC,CASSVAPDRGHEQYF
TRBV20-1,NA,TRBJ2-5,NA,TGCAGTGCTATAATCAGGGAGACCCAGTACTTC,CSAIIRETQYF
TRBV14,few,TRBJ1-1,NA,TGTGCCAGCAGCCAAGGATCCTGGACAGTTGAAGCTTTCTTT,CASSQGSWTVEAFF